The rows below give T cell receptor beta chains drawn from one sample of a study of blood T cells in healthy people across ages. TCRdb re-derived calls from the 5' RACE reads in MiXCR, one entry per CDR3 protein. The sample has about 1.4 million distinct CDR3 sequences, roughly 64% seen once. The sequencing sample was made of blood. Receptors originate from a young man in good health. Each CDR3 is given with its conserved first and last residue. Each record gives: J gene, V gene, CDR3 protein.

TRBJ2-7,TRBV28,CASSPGTKRPSYEQYF
.,TRBV7-8,CASSGVTDYEQYF
TRBJ2-1,TRBV27,CASSKRGGHEQFF
TRBJ2-7,TRBV27,CASSLLTWTGSNEQYF
TRBJ2-7,TRBV10-1,CASSDSVVTGSYEQYF
TRBJ2-3,TRBV15,CAAANGRAEDTQYF
TRBJ2-7,TRBV29-1,CSVEDGLGGEQYF
TRBJ2-1,TRBV4-1,CASSQNQNEQFF
TRBJ1-6,TRBV27,CASRLAGKGYSPLHF
TRBJ2-3,TRBV20-1,CSAGPGGASTDTQYF
TRBJ2-1,TRBV20-1,CSARQRGGYNEQFF
TRBJ2-1,TRBV28,CASSFGANSYNEQFF
TRBJ2-1,TRBV18,CASSPAQGARETQFF
TRBJ2-3,TRBV4-2,CASTGTGSDTQYF
TRBJ2-1,TRBV7-2,CASSFGLAANEQFF
TRBJ2-4,TRBV10-3,CATHNGGTVQYF
TRBJ1-4,TRBV13,CASSLRTGFLFF
TRBJ1-1,TRBV7-9,CAGTGTFTEAFF
TRBJ1-2,TRBV6-5,CASSQTTARGYTF
TRBJ2-1,TRBV7-8,CASSYRGVDRARDEQFF
TRBJ2-1,TRBV9,CASSVTGAEQFF
TRBJ2-1,TRBV27,CASSLLADIPNEQFF
TRBJ1-6,TRBV9,CASSVRSGSYNSPLHF